The next 19 T cell receptor beta chains were all read from a single sample in a study of CD4 T cells in relation to SARS-CoV-2 and coronaviruses. These TCRs' antigens remain unknown. Produced via immunoSEQ multiplex PCR; TCRdb's table is partial and in-frame only. The repertoire consists of about 29,000 clones, with roughly four fifths occurring once and the leading ten covering 20%. The unexposed donors gave CD4+ T cells in about 2010-2018, prior to COVID-19. Isolation of CD4+ T cells took place after less than twelve days in culture. The sample was CD4+ T cells from PBMCs, cultured in vitro. These receptors were obtained from a human donor in good health.

The chain recombines TRBV7-2 with TRBJ2-3, with 10 bases fitting TRBD2. The CDR3 consists of 15 residues. CDR1 and CDR2 (germline): SGHTA, FQGNSA. Germline trimming cut 5 bases from V and 3 bases from J; bases unmatched to any gene: 5. The CDR3 protein is CASSQMTSGTDTQYF. CDR3 bases: TGTGCCAGCAGCCAGATGACTAGCGGGACAGATACGCAGTATTTT.

The chain joins TRBV11-2 to TRBJ2-1; 12 bases match TRBD2. This CDR3 has 17 residues. V gave up 4 bases and J gave up 0 bases; unmatched junction bases: 4. Per germline, CDR1 SGHAT and CDR2 FQNNGV. CDR3: CASSWTSGTLSYNEQFF. As DNA, the CDR3 is TGTGCCAGCAGCTGGACTAGCGGGACACTCTCCTACAATGAGCAGTTCTTC.

The rearrangement links TRBV5-1 to TRBJ1-3, with TRBD1 as a possible D gene (6 bases). CDR3 size: 17 residues. Germline assignment: CDR1 SGHRS and CDR2 YFSETQ. The ends were cut back, 0 bases at V and 0 bases at J, with 13 bases in the middle. The CDR3 sequence: CASSLAGTPISGNTIYF. The CDR3, as DNA: TGCGCCAGCAGCTTGGCCGGGACACCGATCTCTGGAAACACCATATATTTT.

V gene TRBV11-2 combines with J gene TRBJ2-7, with 7 nucleotides matching TRBD1. From germline, CDR1 is SGHAT and CDR2 FQNNGV. J lost 4 bases, V lost 0 bases, and 3 bases had no gene match. This CDR3 has 14 amino acids. The CDR3 reads CASSLDRGIYEQYF. DNA for the CDR3: TGTGCCAGCAGCTTAGACAGGGGGATATACGAGCAGTACTTC.

The V gene is TRBV6-6, the J gene TRBJ1-6, with a possible D match to TRBD1 (5 bases). V was cut by 5 bases and J by 0 bases, with 20 bases left in between. This CDR3 is 19 amino acids long. Germline CDR1 MNHNY, CDR2 SVGAGI (reference sequence). The CDR3 bases are TGTGCCAGCAGTCCATCTGTGGGGCAAAAACGCTCCTATAATTCACCCCTCCACTTT. This gives the protein CASSPSVGQKRSYNSPLHF.

The chain uses TRBV11-3 and TRBJ2-1; D may be TRBD1 or TRBD2 (5 bases each). Per the germline V gene, CDR1 is SGHNT and CDR2 is YENEEA. Trimming took off 2 bases at V and 8 bases at J, with 19 bases between the two ends. This CDR3 region has 16 residues. DNA of the CDR3: TGTGCCAGCAGCTTACGAGGGGATGTCTCCGGGGATGAGCAGTTCTTC. This translates into CASSLRGDVSGDEQFF.

The chain is built from TRBV27 and TRBJ1-2; maybe TRBD1 (5 bases). V gave up 3 bases and J gave up 3 bases, with 11 bases separating them. Germline CDR1 MNHEY, CDR2 SMNVEV (reference sequence). There are 14 residues in the CDR3. This CDR3 is CASSLGGWDYGYTF. CDR3 DNA: TGTGCCAGCAGTTTGGGGGGTTGGGACTATGGCTACACCTTC.

The chain joins TRBV19 to TRBJ2-3; 8 nucleotides agree with TRBD2. This CDR3 has 15 amino acids. V was pared by 6 bases and J by 0 bases, with 5 bases of the junction left unmatched. Germline V CDR1 and CDR2: LNHDA, SQIVND (reference sequence). As DNA, the CDR3 is TGTGCCAGTAGACAACAGCGGGGGAGCACAGATACGCAGTATTTT. Its translation is CASRQQRGSTDTQYF.

The V call is TRBV5-1, the J call TRBJ2-4, with D perhaps TRBD2 (6 bases). The CDR3 spans 15 residues. Trimming took 4 bases from V and 5 from J, leaving 16 bases between them. CDR1 SGHRS and CDR2 YFSETQ come from the germline V gene. The CDR3, as DNA: TGCGCCAGCAGCCCCTTGGGGGGAGTACAAAACATTCAGTACTTC. Translating it yields CASSPLGGVQNIQYF. The entire variable domain, with the rest obtained from reference TRBV5-1 and TRBJ2-4, is as follows: KAGVTQTPRYLIKTRGQQVTLSCSPISGHRSVSWYQQTPGQGLQFLFEYFSETQRNKGNFPGRFSGRQFSNSRSEMNVSTLELGDSALYLCASSPLGGVQNIQYFGAGTRLSVL.

V usage is TRBV27 and J usage is TRBJ2-3; D is perhaps TRBD1 (5 bases). Germline-derived CDR1 and CDR2 are MNHEY and SMNVEV (reference sequence). Trimming pared 7 bases from V and 2 bases from J, leaving 16 bases between. The CDR3 loop spans 15 amino acids. CDR3 amino acids: CASTWGNSHTDTQYF. The CDR3 DNA reads TGTGCCAGCACCTGGGGCAACAGTCACACAGATACGCAGTATTTT.

The gene calls are TRBV27 and TRBJ2-3, with 14 bases identical to TRBD2. The CDR3 runs 16 residues. Germline V lookup: CDR1 MNHEY, CDR2 SMNVEV (reference sequence). The ends lost 3 bases at V and 3 bases at J; junction bases unmatched: 2. CDR3 sequence (DNA): TGTGCCAGCAGTTTCAGGACTAGCGGGGGGACAGATACGCAGTATTTT. Translated: CASSFRTSGGTDTQYF.

The chain employs TRBV18 and TRBJ2-2, with 15 bases matching TRBD2. V shed 4 bases and J 4 bases; nucleotides not matched to a gene: 7. The germline gives CDR1 KGHSH, CDR2 LQKENI. There are 18 residues in the CDR3. The CDR3 DNA reads TGTGCCAGCTCACTGCGGACTAGCGGGGGGGCGAGCACCGGGGAGCTGTTTTTT. Its protein product is CASSLRTSGGASTGELFF.

The chain carries TRBV4-3 and TRBJ1-4; 9 bases fit TRBD1. This CDR3 spans 15 amino acids. Germline V CDR1 and CDR2: LGHNA, YSLEER. With V trimmed by 6 bases and J by 7 bases, 9 bases remained unmatched. CDR3 sequence reads: CASSQNPGQGEKLFF. DNA of the CDR3: TGCGCCAGCAGTCAGAATCCGGGACAGGGTGAAAAACTGTTTTTT.

In this sample, this clone turned up a few times. The CDR3 sequence is CASSIVTGYLNEQFF. Here the CDR3 DNA reads TGTGCCAGCAGCATAGTCACAGGGTATCTCAATGAGCAGTTCTTC. The V and J genes are TRBV5-6 and TRBJ2-1, with D possibly TRBD1 on 6 matching bases. Germline CDR1 and CDR2: SGHDT and YYEEEE. The V gene lost 4 bases and the J gene lost 6 bases, with 17 bases spanning the gap. The CDR3 is made up of 15 amino acids. The full variable domain, with the rest looked up from reference TRBV5-6 and TRBJ2-1, is DAGVTQSPTHLIKTRGQQVTLRCSPKSGHDTVSWYQQALGQGPQFIFQYYEEEERQRGNFPDRFSGHQFPNYSSELNVNALLLGDSALYLCASSIVTGYLNEQFFGPGTRLTVL.

This clone has only a few counts. This chain uses TRBV2 with TRBJ2-7; 9 bases agree with TRBD1. The junction had 4 bases not matched to a gene; V was cut back by 7 bases and J by 0 bases. This CDR3 contains 14 residues. CDR1 and CDR2 (germline): SNHLY, FYNNEI. CDR3 coding DNA: TGTGCCAGCACAGGGACAGGGAGCTCCTACGAGCAGTACTTC. Its translation: CASTGTGSSYEQYF.

V usage is TRBV5-1 and J usage is TRBJ1-3; D might be TRBD1 (5 bases). Trimming shortened V by 4 bases and J by 0 bases, and 11 bases separated the two germline ends. The CDR3 sequence is 15 residues long. The germline CDR1 and CDR2 sequences are SGHRS and YFSETQ. CDR3 protein: CASSADSYSGNTIYF. The CDR3 DNA is TGCGCCAGCAGCGCAGACAGTTACTCTGGAAACACCATATATTTT.

The V and J genes are TRBV5-1 and TRBJ2-3, with TRBD2 as a possible D gene (6 bases). The CDR3 runs to 14 residues. Trimming shortened V by 0 bases and J by 6 bases, and 11 bases separated the two germline ends. Germline CDR1 reads SGHRS; CDR2 reads YFSETQ. The CDR3: CASSLGGLTDTQYF. The CDR3 coding sequence is TGCGCCAGCAGCTTGGGGGGACTGACCGATACGCAGTATTTT.

The CDR3 nucleotides are TGCGCCAGCAGCTTGGAAGCACAGGACACAGATACGCAGTATTTT. Protein: CASSLEAQDTDTQYF. This chain uses TRBV5-1 with TRBJ2-3, with D possibly TRBD1 on 5 matching bases. CDR1 and CDR2 from the germline V gene are SGHRS and YFSETQ. V was trimmed by 0 bases and J by 2 bases, leaving 10 bases between them. The CDR3 runs 15 residues.

The chain links TRBV4-3 to TRBJ1-2; possible D gene TRBD1, 6 bases. The CDR3 length is 14 residues. Trimming left V 0 bases short and J 7 bases short, with 12 bases between. Looked up from germline, CDR1 is LGHNA and CDR2 is YSLEER. In DNA form, the CDR3 reads TGCGCCAGCAGCCAAGATCCGGGGGCGGGTGGCTACACCTTC. Protein sequence: CASSQDPGAGGYTF.